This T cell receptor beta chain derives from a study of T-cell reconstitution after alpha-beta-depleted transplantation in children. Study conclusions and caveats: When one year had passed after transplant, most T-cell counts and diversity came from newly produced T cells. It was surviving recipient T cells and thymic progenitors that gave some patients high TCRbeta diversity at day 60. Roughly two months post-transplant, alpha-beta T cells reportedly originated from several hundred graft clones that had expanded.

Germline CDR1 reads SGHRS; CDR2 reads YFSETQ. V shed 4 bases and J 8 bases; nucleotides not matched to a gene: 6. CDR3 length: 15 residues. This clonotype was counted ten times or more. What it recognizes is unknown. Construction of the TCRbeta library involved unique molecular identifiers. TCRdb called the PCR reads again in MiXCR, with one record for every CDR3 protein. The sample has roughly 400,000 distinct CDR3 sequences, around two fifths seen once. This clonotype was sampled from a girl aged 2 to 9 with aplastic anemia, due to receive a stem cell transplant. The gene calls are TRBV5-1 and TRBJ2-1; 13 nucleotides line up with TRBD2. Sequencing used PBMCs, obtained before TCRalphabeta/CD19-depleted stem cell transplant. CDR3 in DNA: TGCGCCAGCAGCCTACTAGCGGGAGGGACCGATGAGCAGTTCTTC. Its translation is CASSLLAGGTDEQFF. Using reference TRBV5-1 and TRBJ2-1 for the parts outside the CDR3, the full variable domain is KAGVTQTPRYLIKTRGQQVTLSCSPISGHRSVSWYQQTPGQGLQFLFEYFSETQRNKGNFPGRFSGRQFSNSRSEMNVSTLELGDSALYLCASSLLAGGTDEQFFGPGTRLTVL.